This T cell receptor beta chain was sequenced in a study of blood T cells in healthy people across ages. CDR3 length equals 14 residues. Germline V gene data show CDR1 as SEHNR and CDR2 as FQNEAQ (reference sequence). The germline V and J ends were trimmed by 7 bases and 4 bases, with 16 bases remaining between them. A second about 7 to 12 cycle PCR used barcoded and J-beta primers. Each CDR3 protein gets one entry after TCRdb re-called the 5' RACE reads with MiXCR. Seen here are around 1.5 million distinct CDR3 sequences, roughly 32% observed once, and the top ten hold about 11%. Sequenced: blood. The J gene is TRBJ1-2, the V gene TRBV7-9; D not certain. The receptor comes from a woman under 40 in good health. CDR3 coding DNA: TGTGCCAGCACCCAAACGGGATCGGTCTATGGCTACACCTTC. It encodes CASTQTGSVYGYTF. The variable domain in full, with the rest retrieved from reference TRBV7-9 and TRBJ1-2, is DTGVSQNPRHKITKRGQNVTFRCDPISEHNRLYWYRQTLGQGPEFLTYFQNEAQLEKSRLLSDRFSAERPKGSFSTLEIQRTEQGDSAMYLCASTQTGSVYGYTFGSGTRLTVV.